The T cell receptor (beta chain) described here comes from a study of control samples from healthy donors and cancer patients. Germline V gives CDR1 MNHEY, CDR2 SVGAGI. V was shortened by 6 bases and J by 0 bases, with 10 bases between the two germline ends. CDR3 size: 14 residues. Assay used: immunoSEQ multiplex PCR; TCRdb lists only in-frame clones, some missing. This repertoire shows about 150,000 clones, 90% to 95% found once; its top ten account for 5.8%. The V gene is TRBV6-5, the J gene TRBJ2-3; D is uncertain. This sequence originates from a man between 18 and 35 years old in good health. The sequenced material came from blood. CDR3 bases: TGTGCCAGCAGCCCCAGCCTTAGCACAGATACGCAGTATTTT. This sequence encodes CASSPSLSTDTQYF.